Following are 18 T cell receptor beta chains from one sample sequenced in a study of blood T cell repertoires in COVID-19 (dated by TCRdb to 2018 to 2021). The method behind the library was the immunoSEQ multiplex PCR assay. TCRdb holds this immuneACCESS table with in-frame rearrangements only. Some clones are missing; in checked studies, unresolved V genes explain under half, and the rest has no known cause. The table for this sample lists 330,000 or so clones; 87% of them were counted only once. The biggest ten clones account for just over 9.5% of the sample. Sequencing was done on a sample of peripheral blood. These receptors were obtained from a man younger than 45 with COVID-19, enrolled during active disease.

This clone is medium-sized. This rearrangement joins TRBV6-1 to TRBJ1-5, with 8 bases identical to TRBD1. After removal of 2 bases from V and 6 bases from J, the junction contained 3 bases not matched to a gene. Germline V CDR1 and CDR2: MNHNS, SASEGT. The CDR3 contains 14 residues. The CDR3 region is CASSEWTGFQPQHF. The CDR3 region has the DNA TGTGCCAGCAGTGAATGGACAGGGTTTCAGCCCCAGCATTTT.

The gene calls are TRBV7-9 and TRBJ1-5; 8 bases agree with TRBD1. This CDR3 has 19 amino acids. V was clipped by 4 bases and J by 1 base; unmatched bases: 15. Germline CDR1 and CDR2: SEHNR and FQNEAQ (reference sequence). CDR3 bases: TGTGCCAGCAGCTCCCCAGGGGGCGCGGGTATCCTGAGCAATCAGCCCCAGCATTTT. The encoded protein is CASSSPGGAGILSNQPQHF. Variable domain in full (rest from reference TRBV7-9 and TRBJ1-5): DTGVSQNPRHKITKRGQNVTFRCDPISEHNRLYWYRQTLGQGPEFLTYFQNEAQLEKSRLLSDRFSAERPKGSFSTLEIQRTEQGDSAMYLCASSSPGGAGILSNQPQHFGDGTRLSIL.

The rearrangement links TRBV5-1 to TRBJ2-1, with D possibly TRBD1 on 6 matching bases. V lost 3 bases and J 6 bases, leaving 7 bases between the germline ends. The germline V gene encodes CDR1 SGHRS and CDR2 YFSETQ. This CDR3 is 12 amino acids long. The CDR3 sequence: CASSSRGNEQFF. The CDR3 bases are TGCGCCAGCAGCTCCAGGGGCAATGAGCAGTTCTTC.

This sequence joins TRBV29-1 and TRBJ1-2; D might be TRBD1 (5 bases). CDR1 and CDR2 (germline): SQVTM, ANQGSEA. The CDR3 length is 14 residues. V was shortened by 4 bases and J by 2 bases, with 14 bases between the two germline ends. The CDR3 bases are TGCAGCGTTGGGACATCCAATACCAACTATGGCTACACCTTC. Its translation: CSVGTSNTNYGYTF.

The CDR3 region has the DNA TGTGCCATCCGAACAGGGGCCGGGGAGCTGTTTTTT. Protein sequence: CAIRTGAGELFF. The rearrangement links TRBV10-3 to TRBJ2-2; 7 positions agree with TRBD1. The junction had 3 bases not matched to a gene; V was cut back by 8 bases and J by 6 bases. This CDR3 comprises 12 residues. Looked up from germline, CDR1 is ENHRY and CDR2 is SYGVKD.

The chain joins TRBV7-2 to TRBJ1-6; no clear D. The CDR3 spans 17 residues. V lost 1 base and J lost 0, with 10 bases in between. Germline V CDR1 and CDR2: SGHTA, FQGNSA. CDR3 protein: CASSLGRRSSYNSPLHF. The DNA of the CDR3 is TGTGCCAGCAGCTTAGGGAGACGGAGCTCCTATAATTCACCCCTCCACTTT.

Of note for this clone: The junction does not match germline at one end; this may be a read error. This chain links TRBV18 with TRBJ2-7; D is uncertain. The CDR3 extends over 13 amino acids. The V gene's germline CDR1 is KGHSH and CDR2 LQKENI. The CDR3 reads CVSSPDTPYEQYF. CDR3 coding DNA: TGTGTCAGCTCACCCGACACCCCCTACGAGCAGTACTTC.

The J gene is TRBJ1-1, the V gene TRBV2; maybe TRBD1 (6 bases). Germline V gives CDR1 SNHLY, CDR2 FYNNEI. V was trimmed by 5 bases and J by 0 bases, leaving 10 bases between them. The CDR3 runs to 14 residues. CDR3 region: CASSSQGVNTEAFF. Here the CDR3 DNA reads TGTGCCAGCAGTTCACAGGGCGTGAACACTGAAGCTTTCTTT.

CDR3 sequence: CASSLAPGATEAFF. The CDR3 DNA reads TGCGCCAGCAGCTTGGCCCCAGGGGCCACTGAAGCTTTCTTT. This chain joins TRBV5-1 and TRBJ1-1; a possible D gene is TRBD1 (6 bases). V was clipped by 0 bases and J by 4 bases, with 10 bases between them. The CDR3 contains 14 residues. Germline V lookup: CDR1 SGHRS, CDR2 YFSETQ.

In DNA form, the CDR3 reads TGCGCCAGCAGCTTGTTAGAACGGCCCCGTGAGGCCCAGTACTTC. This codes for CASSLLERPREAQYF. The rearrangement uses TRBV5-1 and TRBJ2-5, with D unresolved. The CDR3 runs 15 residues. Trimming stripped 1 base from V and 9 bases from J, with 19 bases between. Germline V gene data show CDR1 as SGHRS and CDR2 as YFSETQ.

This clone was detected a few times. This chain joins TRBV7-8 and TRBJ2-7, with D maybe TRBD2 (6 bases). V was clipped by 5 bases and J by 9 bases, with 26 bases between them. CDR1 and CDR2 (germline): SGHVS, FQNEAQ. This CDR3 comprises 16 residues. CDR3 protein: CASSGFSPGLPRWQYF. The CDR3 DNA is TGTGCCAGCAGCGGTTTTTCCCCGGGACTTCCCAGGTGGCAGTACTTC.

The V call is TRBV5-6, the J call TRBJ2-2; the D gene is possibly TRBD1 (5 bases). V was shortened by 4 bases and J by 3 bases, with 16 bases between the two germline ends. Germline V gene lookup returns CDR1 SGHDT and CDR2 YYEEEE. This CDR3 region has 16 residues. The CDR3 protein is CASSQHGRAYTGELFF. CDR3 DNA sequence: TGTGCCAGCAGCCAACATGGCAGGGCCTACACCGGGGAGCTGTTTTTT.

The V gene is TRBV7-9, the J gene TRBJ1-3; possible D gene TRBD1, 6 bases. This CDR3 has 14 residues. From germline, CDR1 is SEHNR and CDR2 FQNEAQ (reference sequence). Deletions cut 5 bases from V and 2 bases from J, with 10 bases between. The chain's CDR3 is CASSLGQTGNTIYF. The DNA for the CDR3 is TGTGCCAGCAGCCTCGGACAGACTGGAAACACCATATATTTT.

The chain combines TRBV28 with TRBJ2-7; weak D call: TRBD1 (5 bases). V lost 5 bases to trimming and J lost 2 bases, with 7 bases between them. CDR3 length equals 12 residues. CDR1 is MDHEN, CDR2 SYDVKM, per germline. The CDR3, as DNA: TGTGCCAGCAGTGCAGGGACCTACGAGCAGTACTTC. This translates into CASSAGTYEQYF.

The rearrangement uses TRBV10-1 and TRBJ2-1; TRBD2 aligns across 8 bases. Germline CDR1 WNHNN, CDR2 SYGVQD (reference sequence). V trimming: 0 bases; J trimming: 6 bases; junction bases outside the gene matches: 7. The CDR3 contains 16 residues. The CDR3 protein is CASSESGTRTRNEQFF. DNA for the CDR3: TGCGCCAGCAGTGAGTCCGGGACTAGGACGCGCAATGAGCAGTTCTTC.

The chain is built from TRBV28 and TRBJ2-7; possibly TRBD2 for D (7 bases). This CDR3 comprises 16 residues. V was shortened by 5 bases and J by 6 bases, with 23 bases between the two germline ends. Germline V CDR1 and CDR2: MDHEN, SYDVKM. The CDR3 protein is CASSHIYREGWGEQYF. CDR3 in DNA: TGTGCCAGCAGTCACATCTACAGGGAGGGCTGGGGCGAGCAGTACTTC.

The V call is TRBV6-2 or TRBV6-3, the J call TRBJ2-7; 9 bases match TRBD2. Germline CDR1 is MNHEY and CDR2 is SVGEGT. This CDR3 spans 15 amino acids. After removal of 2 bases from V and 3 bases from J, the junction contained 5 bases not matched to a gene. The CDR3 reads CASSYGLAGFYEQYF. CDR3 DNA sequence: TGTGCCAGCAGTTACGGCCTAGCGGGGTTCTACGAGCAGTACTTC.

Concerning this clone itself: The sample carries other DNA sequences with the same CDR3. J is TRBJ2-7 and V is TRBV9, with D possibly TRBD2 on 5 matching bases. This CDR3 has 14 residues. Trimming removed 0 bases from V and 2 bases from J, with 9 bases in between. Germline CDR1 is SGDLS and CDR2 is YYNGEE. CDR3 in amino acids: CASSVGGGTYEQYF. The CDR3 nucleotides read TGTGCCAGCAGCGTAGGCGGAGGTACCTACGAGCAGTACTTC.